The following is a T cell receptor (beta chain) sequence with its context. The PCR made use of 60 Vbeta and 13 Jbeta primers. Generated by immunoSEQ multiplex PCR, the TCRdb table keeps only in-frame clones and is missing some. The data contain fewer than 250,000 clones, roughly 90% of them seen just once; the ten biggest clones take up under 1.2%. This entry comes from a study of cytomegalovirus exposure and HLA in healthy donors. CDR3 length: 17 amino acids. V lost 7 bases and J lost 7; bases outside the gene matches: 17. Germline-derived CDR1 and CDR2 are SGHRS and YFSETQ. The source material was PBMCs. The receptor's source is a boy aged 2 to 10 in good health and CMV-seronegative. This chain links TRBV5-1 with TRBJ1-2; 12 bases line up with TRBD1. CDR3 DNA: TGCGCCAGCCGGGCAGAGGGACAGGGGGCCACAGTCGTTGGCTACACCTTC. It translates to CASRAEGQGATVVGYTF.